Given below is one TCR beta chain in context. The sample belongs to a study of blood T cell repertoires in COVID-19. Study at large: Acute-phase and convalescent COVID-19 samples originated in the United States, Italy and Spain. PBMCs, B-cell-depleted T cells, or T cells provided the cDNA or gDNA that made up the material.

Trimming took off 4 bases at V and 2 bases at J, with 7 bases between the two ends. This CDR3 is 12 amino acids long. Methods used by the authors: Reference gene primers were amplified, and this amplification served to estimate nucleated cell counts. Here immunoSEQ multiplex PCR was the method, and the copy in TCRdb shows in-frame clones only, minus some. That table supplies the V and J calls and clone size; D and trimming were determined from the DNA. The data contain under 300,000 clones, about 90% of them seen just once; the ten biggest clones take up 6.2%. This chain links TRBV5-3 with TRBJ2-7; D unresolved. TRBV5-3 is sorted into the ORF group, with uncertain function. The receptor was derived from a man aged 55 to 70 with acute or convalescent COVID-19. Sequencing was done on a sample of peripheral blood. The CDR3 reads CARSPIPYEQYF. As DNA, the CDR3 is TGTGCCAGAAGCCCTATACCCTACGAGCAGTACTTC.